The 10 T cell receptor beta chains in this list originate from one sample, sequenced in a study of vaccination effects on CD4 cells after COVID-19. Using immunoSEQ multiplex PCR, the repertoire was profiled, and TCRdb retains in-frame clones only, with some absent. Here the sample spans 71,000 or so clones, around 76% being singletons. Pools of viral peptides were used by the ViraFEST assay to expand antigen-specific CD4+ T cells ahead of sequencing. Following 10 days of culture, CD4+ T cells were isolated. The study found no prior SARS-CoV-2 infection in the vaccine recipients, who tested negative for nucleocapsid antibodies. The antigens these receptors bind are not known. The sequenced sample was CD4+ T cells from PBMCs cultured with HCoV-OC43 spike peptides, obtained before COVID-19 vaccination. Documented subset: HCoV-OC43 spike overlapping peptide pool stimulation. These receptors were taken from a human donor who received a COVID-19 vaccine.

This chain uses TRBV18 with TRBJ1-4; D is undetermined. Trimming pared 3 bases from V and 3 bases from J, leaving 8 bases between. Germline assignment: CDR1 KGHSH and CDR2 LQKENI. This CDR3 comprises 14 residues. CDR3 loop: CASSPGNANEKLFF. The CDR3 coding sequence is TGTGCCAGCTCACCGGGGAATGCTAATGAAAAACTGTTTTTT.

The J gene is TRBJ2-1, the V gene TRBV9, with TRBD2 matching 12 bases. The CDR3 is made up of 15 amino acids. The V and J ends lost 0 bases and 6 bases, in that order; junction bases with no gene match: 1. Per the germline V gene, CDR1 is SGDLS and CDR2 is YYNGEE. CDR3 bases: TGTGCCAGCAGCGTAGCTAGCGGGGGGGCCAATGAGCAGTTCTTC. Its protein is CASSVASGGANEQFF.

This clone was recorded a few times. The chain combines TRBV19 with TRBJ1-1; D unclear. V lost 6 bases to trimming and J lost 5 bases, with 13 bases between them. This CDR3 comprises 13 residues. Germline loops: CDR1 LNHDA, CDR2 SQIVND (reference sequence). For the CDR3, the DNA is TGTGCCAGTAGGTCTGACGTATTTACTGAAGCTTTCTTT. Amino acids: CASRSDVFTEAFF.

The chain has TRBV25-1 and TRBJ1-1; possibly TRBD1 for D (6 bases). Trimming removed 5 bases from V and 5 bases from J, with 15 bases in between. Germline V gene data show CDR1 as MGHDK and CDR2 as SYGVNS. The CDR3 is 14 amino acids. The CDR3 nucleotides read TGTGCCAGCAGTCCACGTACAGGGAGAACTGAAGCTTTCTTT. It codes for CASSPRTGRTEAFF. Filled out from reference TRBV25-1 and TRBJ1-1, the complete variable domain reads EADIYQTPRYLVIGTGKKITLECSQTMGHDKMYWYQQDPGMELHLIHYSYGVNSTEKGDLSSESTVSRIRTEHFPLTLESARPSHTSQYLCASSPRTGRTEAFFGQGTRLTVV.

This clone was seen a few times. The V gene is TRBV29-1, the J gene TRBJ1-1, with 11 bases that match TRBD1. The junction had 6 bases not matched to a gene; V was cut back by 7 bases and J by 8 bases. Per the germline V gene, CDR1 is SQVTM and CDR2 is ANQGSEA. The CDR3 totals 12 residues. CDR3 sequence reads: CSAGQGGIEAFF. CDR3 in DNA: TGCAGCGCGGGACAGGGGGGTATAGAAGCTTTCTTT. Filled out from reference TRBV29-1 and TRBJ1-1, the complete variable domain reads SAVISQKPSRDICQRGTSLTIQCQVDSQVTMMFWYRQQPGQSLTLIATANQGSEATYESGFVIDKFPISRPNLTFSTLTVSNMSPEDSSIYLCSAGQGGIEAFFGQGTRLTVV.

This clone was observed once. The V gene is TRBV29-1, the J gene TRBJ2-5; TRBD1 aligns across 7 bases. Germline-derived CDR1 and CDR2 are SQVTM and ANQGSEA. This CDR3 comprises 13 residues. V lost 7 bases to trimming and J lost 4 bases; unmatched junction nucleotides: 9. For the CDR3, the DNA is TGCAGCGGCGCAAGACAGGGCCGAGAGACCCAGTACTTC. Amino acid sequence: CSGARQGRETQYF.

The J gene is TRBJ2-1, the V gene TRBV21-1. TRBV21-1 is described as a pseudogene. The CDR3 is 13 amino acids. This CDR3 is CASSGSGYNEQFF. The CDR3 DNA is TGTGCCAGCAGCGGGTCCGGATACAATGAGCAGTTCTTC.

V usage is TRBV5-1 and J usage is TRBJ2-3; 8 positions agree with TRBD1. With V trimmed by 4 bases and J by 1 base, 8 bases remained unmatched. The CDR3 is made up of 16 amino acids. Germline-derived CDR1 and CDR2 are SGHRS and YFSETQ. Written as DNA, the CDR3 is TGCGCCAGCAGCCCAGAGACGGGACAGGGCACAGATACGCAGTATTTT. Translating gives CASSPETGQGTDTQYF.

The table lists this clone with a count of one. The rearrangement joins TRBV7-2 to TRBJ2-2; D gene uncertain. The germline gives CDR1 SGHTA, CDR2 FQGNSA. The CDR3 loop spans 15 amino acids. V was pared by 3 bases and J by 2 bases, with 10 bases between. CDR3 DNA sequence: TGTGCCAGCAGCTTTAGTTCCTCTAACACCGGGGAGCTGTTTTTT. The encoded protein is CASSFSSSNTGELFF.

The chain joins TRBV15 to TRBJ1-5; TRBD1 might be the D (6 bases). The germline V gene has CDR1 LNHNV and CDR2 YYDKDF (reference sequence). The CDR3 is 16 amino acids. Trimming stripped 5 bases from V and 0 bases from J, with 14 bases between. CDR3 bases: TGTGCCACCAGCCGCCTCACAGGGTTTAGCAATCAGCCCCAGCATTTT. Its translation is CATSRLTGFSNQPQHF.